This paragraph reports one TCR beta chain. Its antigen is as yet unknown. This specimen comes from a study of OX40 agonist ivuxolimab in advanced cancers. Study summary: Patients took ivuxolimab, an agonistic anti-OX40 (CD134) antibody. Of the patients, three showed partial responses, one with hepatocellular carcinoma and two with cutaneous melanoma. Study findings and constraints: Average numbers of expanded clones were greater in CD8+ T cells than in CD4+.

Trimming removed 6 bases from V and 3 bases from J; junction bases left unmatched: 8. In germline, CDR1 is ENHRY, CDR2 SYGVKD. The length of the CDR3 is 15 residues. Profiled with immunoSEQ multiplex PCR; TCRdb holds only in-frame clones, not every one. This sample has 35,000 to 45,000 clones; approximately 85% occur once, and the top ten carry roughly 2.2%. The input for sequencing was CD4+ or CD8+ T cells sorted from blood, taken in a trial of the OX40 agonist ivuxolimab. J is TRBJ2-7 and V is TRBV10-3; 10 nucleotides line up with TRBD1. This TCR was sampled from an adult with an advanced solid tumor such as melanoma, head and neck, liver or kidney cancer. The CDR3 sequence: CAISGRGTGVYEQYF. CDR3 in DNA: TGTGCCATCAGCGGTAGAGGGACAGGGGTCTACGAGCAGTACTTC.